This T cell receptor beta chain was identified in a study of cytomegalovirus exposure and HLA in healthy donors. Study-wide context: Previous work identified 95 million to 120 million unique TCR beta sequences from around 200 million T cells. Roughly 77 million unique TCRs from HLA-typed donors made up an early data release.

It was with 60 Vbeta and 13 Jbeta primers that the PCR ran. The repertoire was sequenced with immunoSEQ multiplex PCR; TCRdb's copy has only in-frame clones and lacks some. The data hold 95,000 to 100,000 clones, with about 77% observed a single time. Notes on the study in general: A few CMV-associated chains proved CMV antigen-specific in vitro. It has been reported that TCR beta sequences accurately predicted the HLA-A and HLA-B alleles of most subjects.

Comments on this clone: The antigen is not known. Other DNA sequences within the sample encode an identical CDR3.

The CDR3 consists of 12 residues. The germline V and J ends were trimmed by 0 bases and 8 bases, with 7 bases remaining between them. Germline loops: CDR1 GTSNPN, CDR2 SVGIG (reference sequence). The receptor comes from a man aged 40-55 years in good health and CMV-seronegative. The chain couples TRBV30 to TRBJ1-4; unclear D gene. Sequenced input: PBMCs. The CDR3 region is CAWSVRGEKLFF. The CDR3 DNA is TGTGCCTGGAGTGTCCGGGGAGAAAAACTGTTTTTT.